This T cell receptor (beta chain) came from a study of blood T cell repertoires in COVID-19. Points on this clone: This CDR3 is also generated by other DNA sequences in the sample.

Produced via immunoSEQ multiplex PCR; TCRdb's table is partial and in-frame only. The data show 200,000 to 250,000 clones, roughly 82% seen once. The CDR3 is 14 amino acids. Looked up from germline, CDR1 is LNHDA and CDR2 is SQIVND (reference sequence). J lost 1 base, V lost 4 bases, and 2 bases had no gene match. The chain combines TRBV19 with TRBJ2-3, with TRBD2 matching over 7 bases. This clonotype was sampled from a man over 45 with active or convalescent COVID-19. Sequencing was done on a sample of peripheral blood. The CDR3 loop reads CASSNRGGTDTQYF. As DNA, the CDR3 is TGTGCCAGTAGTAACCGGGGGGGCACAGATACGCAGTATTTT.